One and the same sample provided the 32 T cell receptor beta chains below, sequenced in a study of regulatory T cells in long-lasting Graves disease. Sequencing libraries for TCR beta were prepared with iRepertoire HTBI primers and Arm-PCR of CDR3 regions. Using its own MiXCR run on the multiplex PCR reads, TCRdb lists one record per CDR3 protein. The repertoire includes 520,000 or so distinct CDR3 sequences, more than 10% of them detected once, and roughly 8.2% sits in the top ten. Time point indicated: newly diagnosed GD, antithyroid drugs for less than 3 months. Construction of the TCR library relied on RNA isolated from PBMCs. The sample was also reused in another study, on T cells in Graves' hyperthyroidism and ophthalmopathy.

This specimen consisted of peripheral blood mononuclear cells (PBMCs), obtained at new diagnosis, from a patient treated with antithyroid drugs. The receptor set was obtained from a woman aged 30 to 39 with Graves disease.

Concerning this clonotype: A read error may be the cause here, since a much bigger clone is one base away. This chain uses TRBV28 with TRBJ2-7; D is undetermined. CDR1 is MDHEN and CDR2 is SYDVKM in the germline V gene. CDR3 length: 15 amino acids. Trimming left V 5 bases short and J 1 base short, with 15 bases between. This CDR3 is CASSEAQLRSYEQYF. The CDR3 DNA reads as TGTGCCAGCAGTGAGGCCCAGCTACGTTCCTACGAGCAGTACTTC.

This clonotype was picked up many times. An end of the junction does not agree with germline; a read error may underlie this. The chain recombines TRBV28 with TRBJ1-1, with D unclear. Germline assignment: CDR1 MDHEN and CDR2 SYDVKM. This CDR3 has 12 residues. CDR3 region: CASSVMNTEAFF. The CDR3 region has the DNA TGCGCCAGCAGCGTAATGAACACTGAAGCTTTCTTT.

This clonotype was picked up many times. The chain carries TRBV20-1 and TRBJ2-3, with 11 bases identical to TRBD2. The CDR3 runs 16 residues. V gave up 6 bases and J gave up 3 bases; unmatched junction bases: 11. Per the germline V gene, CDR1 is DFQATT and CDR2 is SNEGSKA (reference sequence). The CDR3 loop reads CSATSGSYAWTDTQYF. CDR3 DNA: TGCAGTGCAACTAGCGGGAGCTACGCTTGGACAGATACGCAGTATTTT.

The chain joins TRBV5-4 to TRBJ1-6; D gene uncertain. CDR1 and CDR2 (germline): SGHNT, YYREEE (reference sequence). V shed 2 bases and J shed 7 bases, with 10 bases lying between them. This CDR3 spans 14 amino acids. The DNA of the CDR3 is TGTGCCAGCAGCTTCGATGGTATGAATTCACCCCTCCACTTT. Translation: CASSFDGMNSPLHF.

A word on this clonotype: One junction end does not reproduce the germline sequence, and a read error may be involved. This chain links TRBV9 with TRBJ1-5, with D possibly TRBD1 on 6 matching bases. The CDR3 totals 14 residues. Germline V gene sequence: CDR1 SGDLS, CDR2 YYNGEE. DNA of the CDR3: TGTGCCAGCAGCGCAGGGACACGCGATCAGCCCCAGCGTTTT. Translating it yields CASSAGTRDQPQRF.

Of note for this clonotype: A far larger clone is a single base away, which makes a read error likely. V and J are TRBV9 and TRBJ1-1; D not certain. CDR1 is SGDLS and CDR2 is YYNGEE in the germline V gene. The CDR3 runs to 14 residues. Between the trimmed V and J ends, which lost 4 bases and 6 bases, there was a span of 16 bases. The CDR3 loop is CASSPILEGPEAFF. The CDR3 DNA follows: TGTGCCAGCAGCCCTATTCTGGAGGGCCCTGAAGCTTTCTTT.

This clonotype was recorded a few times. In nucleotides, the CDR3 is TGTGCCAGCAGCCTACTAGCGGCCACCGGGGAGCTGTTTTTT. It codes for CASSLLAATGELFF. The V gene is TRBV3-1, the J gene TRBJ2-2; 8 bases map to TRBD2. This CDR3 has 14 residues. CDR1 LGHDT and CDR2 YNNKEL come from the germline V gene (reference sequence). The V and J ends lost 4 bases and 4 bases, in that order; junction bases with no gene match: 2.

This clonotype appeared a few times. The DNA of the CDR3 is TGTGCCACCAGCAGAGCGAGACTAGCAACGACCGGGGAGCTGTTTTTT. Translation: CATSRARLATTGELFF. The V gene is TRBV15, the J gene TRBJ2-2; TRBD2 aligns across 7 bases. Germline V lookup: CDR1 LNHNV, CDR2 YYDKDF (reference sequence). The CDR3 is made up of 16 amino acids. The ends lost 1 base at V and 5 bases at J; junction bases unmatched: 7.

This clonotype was counted ten times or more. J is TRBJ2-6 and V is TRBV20-1; D ambiguous. Germline V gene lookup returns CDR1 DFQATT and CDR2 SNEGSKA (reference sequence). The V gene lost 5 bases and the J gene lost 0 bases, with 11 bases spanning the gap. CDR3 length equals 15 residues. The CDR3 loop reads CSAAAFTSGANVLTF. DNA for the CDR3: TGCAGTGCTGCCGCTTTCACCTCTGGGGCCAACGTCCTGACTTTC.

This clonotype was recorded a few times. This rearrangement joins TRBV28 to TRBJ2-1, with D perhaps TRBD2 (5 bases). This CDR3 is built from 14 residues. Trimming took off 2 bases at V and 8 bases at J, with 13 bases between the two ends. CDR1 and CDR2 from the germline V gene are MDHEN and SYDVKM. CDR3 sequence: CASSLGSTTYEQFF. CDR3 coding DNA: TGTGCCAGCAGTTTAGGGTCGACTACGTATGAGCAGTTCTTC.

This clonotype was seen a few times. The chain recombines TRBV5-1 with TRBJ2-5; possibly TRBD1 for D (6 bases). The CDR3 totals 15 residues. CDR1 SGHRS and CDR2 YFSETQ come from the germline V gene. V was cut by 3 bases and J by 4 bases, with 16 bases left in between. CDR3 sequence (DNA): TGCGCCAGCAGCTCCGGATCGGGACAAGGAGAGACCCAGTACTTC. Protein product: CASSSGSGQGETQYF.

In this sample, this clonotype turned up many times. The chain carries TRBV6-1 and TRBJ2-1; TRBD1 aligns across 9 bases. Germline assignment: CDR1 MNHNS and CDR2 SASEGT. This CDR3 has 15 residues. J lost 3 bases, V lost 6 bases, and 6 bases had no gene match. The CDR3 spells CASRGGGQGYNEQFF. CDR3 bases: TGTGCCAGCAGGGGAGGGGGACAGGGCTACAATGAGCAGTTCTTC.

This clonotype has just a few counts. This rearrangement joins TRBV29-1 to TRBJ2-4, with 11 bases that match TRBD2. V trimming: 7 bases; J trimming: 6 bases; junction bases outside the gene matches: 14. The CDR3 spans 16 residues. The germline V gene has CDR1 SQVTM and CDR2 ANQGSEA. The CDR3 sequence: CSARYGTSGVRNIQYF. Written as DNA, the CDR3 is TGCAGCGCTAGATACGGGACTAGCGGAGTTCGAAACATTCAGTACTTC.

This clonotype was recorded at least ten times. This chain links TRBV4-1 with TRBJ1-2; D not resolved. From germline, CDR1 is MGHRA and CDR2 YSYEKL. This CDR3 spans 18 amino acids. Deletions cut 3 bases from V and 4 bases from J, with 24 bases between. The CDR3 region has the DNA TGCGCCAGCAGCCACAGACATATTACTAGCGAACAGACCTATGGCTACACCTTC. It translates to CASSHRHITSEQTYGYTF.

The table lists this clonotype with many counts. The CDR3 loop is CASSREGAGRNQPQHF. The CDR3 region has the DNA TGTGCCAGCAGCCGAGAAGGGGCAGGGCGGAATCAGCCCCAGCATTTT. This chain uses TRBV7-8 with TRBJ1-5; D perhaps matches TRBD1 (5 bases). CDR3 length: 16 residues. Deletions cut 5 bases from V and 4 bases from J, with 18 bases between. Germline CDR1 reads SGHVS; CDR2 reads FQNEAQ.

This clonotype was recorded many times. The CDR3 DNA reads as TGTGCCAGCAGTTTTGGTGAAAAACTGTTTTTT. This codes for CASSFGEKLFF. The V call is TRBV12-3 or TRBV12-4, the J call TRBJ1-4; D remains ambiguous. The CDR3 covers 11 residues. V shed 3 bases and J shed 7 bases, with 3 bases lying between them.

This clonotype was seen only a few times. The genes are TRBV24-1 and TRBJ2-1; no clear D gene. Germline CDR1 is KGHDR and CDR2 is SFDVKD. V lost 1 base to trimming and J lost 9 bases, with 6 bases between them. The CDR3 has 12 amino acids. CDR3 residues: CATSDLVGEQFF. CDR3 coding DNA: TGTGCCACCAGTGATTTAGTCGGTGAGCAGTTCTTC.

This rearrangement joins TRBV12-3 or TRBV12-4 to TRBJ2-7; a possible D gene is TRBD1 (6 bases). Trimming pared 6 bases from V and 3 bases from J, leaving 18 bases between. This CDR3 contains 15 residues. Written as DNA, the CDR3 is TGTGCCAGCAGCCCCTATACAGGGTTGATCTACGAGCAGTACTTC. It is translated as CASSPYTGLIYEQYF.

This clonotype was seen at least ten times. V gene TRBV18 combines with J gene TRBJ1-4; no firm D call. Trimming took off 4 bases at V and 8 bases at J, with 14 bases between the two ends. Germline loops: CDR1 KGHSH, CDR2 LQKENI. The CDR3 is 14 amino acids. CDR3 bases: TGTGCCAGCTCACAAGTGGGAATGCGGGAAAAACTGTTTTTT. This sequence encodes CASSQVGMREKLFF.

This clonotype was counted at least ten times. The genes are TRBV7-6 and TRBJ1-5, with 8 bases identical to TRBD1. There are 15 residues in the CDR3. Germline loops: CDR1 SGHVS, CDR2 FNYEAQ. V shed 5 bases and J 9 bases; nucleotides not matched to a gene: 12. DNA for the CDR3: TGTGCCAGCAGCCCAACAGGGGGTGTAGGTCGGCCCCAGCATTTT. This translates into CASSPTGGVGRPQHF.

In this sample, this clonotype turned up many times. The rearrangement uses TRBV28 and TRBJ1-1; D ambiguous. This CDR3 has 12 amino acids. Germline V CDR1 and CDR2: MDHEN, SYDVKM. Trimming removed 1 base at V and 11 bases at J, with 11 bases between. CDR3 DNA sequence: TGTGCCAGCAGTTTATCCATAGGGTCGGCTTTCTTT. Its translation: CASSLSIGSAFF.

This clonotype was observed many times. The rearrangement joins TRBV24-1 to TRBJ1-5; 9 bases line up with TRBD1. CDR1 and CDR2 from the germline V gene are KGHDR and SFDVKD. The V and J ends lost 4 bases and 4 bases, in that order; junction bases with no gene match: 4. There are 15 residues in the CDR3. The CDR3 sequence is CATSESGTGNQPQHF. As DNA, the CDR3 is TGTGCCACCAGTGAGTCCGGGACAGGGAATCAGCCCCAGCATTTT.

This clonotype came up a few times. The rearrangement uses TRBV7-9 and TRBJ1-1, with D possibly being TRBD1 (5 bases). Trimming left V 8 bases short and J 5 bases short, with 15 bases between. Germline V gene data show CDR1 as SEHNR and CDR2 as FQNEAQ (reference sequence). This CDR3 has 13 residues. Here the CDR3 reads CASGRTFGTEAFF. CDR3 nucleotides: TGTGCCAGCGGAAGGACATTTGGGACTGAAGCTTTCTTT.

This clonotype was counted once. This chain connects TRBV11-2 to TRBJ2-7; 9 bases map to TRBD1. V was pared by 0 bases and J by 3 bases, with 3 bases of the junction left unmatched. In germline, CDR1 is SGHAT, CDR2 FQNNGV. The CDR3 totals 15 residues. Written as DNA, the CDR3 is TGTGCCAGCAGCTTAGAGGGACAGGGTTACTACGAGCAGTACTTC. This codes for CASSLEGQGYYEQYF.

This clonotype was detected many times. This sequence joins TRBV10-3 and TRBJ2-7; D is perhaps TRBD2 (6 bases). The CDR3 loop spans 15 amino acids. Trimming pared 0 bases from V and 4 bases from J, leaving 13 bases between. Germline V CDR1 and CDR2: ENHRY, SYGVKD. The CDR3, as DNA: TGTGCCATCAGTGAGTCGAGACTAGAGGGGTACGAGCAGTACTTC. Translation gives CAISESRLEGYEQYF.

The table lists this clonotype with many counts. A junction boundary mismatches the germline segment, possibly from a read error. The chain joins TRBV20-1 to TRBJ2-3; tentative D call: TRBD2 (5 bases). The CDR3 contains 17 residues. Germline values: CDR1 DFQATT, CDR2 SNEGSKA (reference sequence). The CDR3 DNA reads as TGCAGTGCGAGAGGCGGGTTCGGATTTACTAGCACAGATACGCAGTATTTT. Amino acid sequence: CSARGGFGFTSTDTQYF.

Concerning this clonotype: A much larger clone differs by one base, so this may be a read error. The chain recombines TRBV2 with TRBJ2-7, with no clear D. Looked up from germline, CDR1 is SNHLY and CDR2 is FYNNEI. This CDR3 is built from 13 residues. The CDR3 DNA is TGTGCCAGCAGTGCAACCAATAGTGGCGAGCTGTACTTC. Translating gives CASSATNSGELYF.

This clonotype came up many times. The genes are TRBV29-1 and TRBJ2-7; 10 nucleotides match TRBD2. Trimming removed 4 bases from V and 0 bases from J; junction bases left unmatched: 9. CDR1 is SQVTM and CDR2 is ANQGSEA in the germline V gene. The CDR3 consists of 16 residues. CDR3 region: CSVAGASGGLSYEQYF. CDR3 bases: TGCAGCGTTGCCGGGGCTAGCGGGGGTCTCTCCTACGAGCAGTACTTC.

This clonotype was detected ten times or more. CDR3 residues: CASSPRAWEKLFF. Here the CDR3 DNA reads TGTGCCAGCTCACCACGAGCCTGGGAAAAACTGTTTTTT. The rearrangement uses TRBV18 and TRBJ1-4, with D unresolved. The CDR3 has 13 residues. Germline V gene lookup returns CDR1 KGHSH and CDR2 LQKENI. Trimming left V 1 base short and J 8 bases short, with 8 bases between.

This clonotype was seen at least ten times. The V and J genes are TRBV2 and TRBJ2-5; TRBD2 aligns across 7 bases. The germline CDR1 and CDR2 sequences are SNHLY and FYNNEI. The CDR3 consists of 14 residues. After removal of 4 bases from V and 5 bases from J, the junction contained 7 bases not matched to a gene. The DNA of the CDR3 is TGTGCCAGCAGTGGGGGGGGGACGGTTGAGACCCAGTACTTC. This sequence encodes CASSGGGTVETQYF.

This clonotype has just a few counts. The chain is built from TRBV6-2 or TRBV6-3 and TRBJ2-4, with D perhaps being TRBD1 or TRBD2 (5 bases each). Between the trimmed V and J ends, which lost 2 bases and 2 bases, there was a span of 7 bases. This CDR3 has 14 amino acids. Germline loops: CDR1 MNHEY, CDR2 SVGEGT. DNA of the CDR3: TGTGCCAGCAGTTACGGGGGTCCCAAAAACATTCAGTACTTC. This gives the protein CASSYGGPKNIQYF.

This clonotype occurred many times. J is TRBJ2-3 and V is TRBV7-8, with 7 bases that match TRBD2. Germline CDR1 reads SGHVS; CDR2 reads FQNEAQ. Trimming took 3 bases from V and 0 from J; bases not matched to a gene: 6. This CDR3 is built from 16 residues. The CDR3 DNA reads TGTGCCAGCAGCTTCCGGGACTACCGAAGCACAGATACGCAGTATTTT. As protein: CASSFRDYRSTDTQYF.